Listed below are T cell receptor beta chains from one sample, sequenced in a study of shared clonotypes between healthy human individuals. The data were produced by immunoSEQ multiplex PCR, yet TCRdb's version contains in-frame clones alone and is incomplete. The data hold hundreds of thousands of clones, with around four fifths observed a single time. The source material was memory CD4+ T cells sorted from blood. The receptor set was obtained from a woman aged 25 to 39 in good health. The CDR3 runs from the conserved cysteine through the conserved F or W. The D gene is left open where the match is weak. Where a row states a size, it is once, few, many or the class of an expanded clone; other rows omit it.

D gene: .; J gene: TRBJ1-1; V gene: TRBV18; clone size: .; CDR3 protein: CASSPTGDRNTEAFF; CDR3 DNA: TGTGCCAGCTCACCAACGGGGGATAGGAACACTGAAGCTTTCTTT
D gene: .; J gene: TRBJ1-2; V gene: TRBV7-9; clone size: .; CDR3 protein: CASSLLGQGNYGYTF; CDR3 DNA: TGTGCCAGCAGCTTACTTGGGCAGGGGAACTATGGCTACACCTTC
D gene: TRBD1; J gene: TRBJ2-7; V gene: TRBV27; clone size: .; CDR3 protein: CASGRDRAYEQYF; CDR3 DNA: TGTGCCAGCGGCCGGGACAGAGCCTACGAGCAGTACTTC
D gene: .; J gene: TRBJ2-6; V gene: TRBV28; clone size: .; CDR3 protein: CASNGANVLTF; CDR3 DNA: TGTGCCAGCAATGGGGCCAACGTCCTGACTTTC
D gene: TRBD1; J gene: TRBJ2-7; V gene: TRBV27; clone size: once; CDR3 protein: CATGTAPPYEQYF; CDR3 DNA: TGTGCCACTGGGACAGCACCGCCCTACGAGCAGTACTTC
D gene: TRBD1; J gene: TRBJ1-3; V gene: TRBV6-5; clone size: .; CDR3 protein: CASSFRTGGTGNTIYF; CDR3 DNA: TGTGCCAGCAGTTTCCGGACAGGGGGCACAGGAAACACCATATATTTT
D gene: TRBD1; J gene: TRBJ1-1; V gene: TRBV6-5; clone size: once; CDR3 protein: CASSPQGAPKTEAFF; CDR3 DNA: TGTGCCAGCAGCCCTCAGGGGGCGCCGAAGACTGAAGCTTTCTTT
D gene: .; J gene: TRBJ2-7; V gene: TRBV29-1; clone size: .; CDR3 protein: CSVEDSNYEQYF; CDR3 DNA: TGCAGCGTTGAGGATAGTAATTACGAGCAGTACTTC
D gene: .; J gene: TRBJ1-2; V gene: TRBV21-1; clone size: .; CDR3 protein: CATRTRAAVYYGYTF; CDR3 DNA: TGTGCCACACGGACCCGGGCAGCGGTTTACTATGGCTACACCTTC
D gene: .; J gene: TRBJ1-3; V gene: TRBV6-1; clone size: .; CDR3 protein: CASHLSVSGNTIYF; CDR3 DNA: TGTGCCAGCCACCTGAGCGTCTCTGGAAACACCATATATTTT